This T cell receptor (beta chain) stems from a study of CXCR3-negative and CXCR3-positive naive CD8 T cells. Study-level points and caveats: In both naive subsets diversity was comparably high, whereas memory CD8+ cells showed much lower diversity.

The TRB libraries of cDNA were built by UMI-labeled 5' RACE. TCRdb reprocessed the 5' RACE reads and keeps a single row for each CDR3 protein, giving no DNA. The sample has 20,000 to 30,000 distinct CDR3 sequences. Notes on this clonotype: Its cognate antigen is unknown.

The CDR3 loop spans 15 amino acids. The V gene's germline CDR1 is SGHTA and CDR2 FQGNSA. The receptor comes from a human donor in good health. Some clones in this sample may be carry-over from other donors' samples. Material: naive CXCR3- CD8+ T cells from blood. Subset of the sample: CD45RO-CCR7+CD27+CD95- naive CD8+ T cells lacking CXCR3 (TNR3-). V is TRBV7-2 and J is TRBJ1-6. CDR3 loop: CASSPALDRRSPLHF.